This T cell receptor (beta chain) derives from a study of blood T cell repertoires in COVID-19. For the study at large: Sources were T cells, B-cell-depleted T cells, or PBMCs; the material itself was cDNA or gDNA.

Data came from immunoSEQ multiplex PCR; TCRdb stores just in-frame clones and leaves some out. The table records about 530,000 clones, around nine tenths of them present only once. The sequenced material came from peripheral blood. The TCR was taken from a woman aged 45-59 years with COVID-19, enrolled during active disease.

The CDR3 loop is CASSEGLSTDTQYF. The CDR3 DNA sequence: TGTGCCAGTAGTGAGGGCCTTAGCACAGATACGCAGTATTTT. The chain links TRBV19 to TRBJ2-3, with D tentatively TRBD2 (5 bases). This CDR3 comprises 14 residues. The germline V and J ends were trimmed by 5 bases and 0 bases, with 9 bases remaining between them. The germline V gene has CDR1 LNHDA and CDR2 SQIVND (reference sequence).